This T cell receptor (beta chain) was observed in a study of a mutant IDH1 vaccine in newly diagnosed glioma. Study details: Of the patients given treatment, around 62% were male and around 38% were female, and a mean age of about 40 years was recorded. Previous care, which was radiotherapy, temozolomide, or both, most often involved both.

Study-level points and caveats: Pseudoprogression seemed unlinked to shifts in top peripheral T cell clonotypes.

Concerning this clone: The antigen remains unidentified. The sample contains more than one DNA sequence encoding this CDR3.

Germline V lookup: CDR1 LNHDA, CDR2 SQIVND (reference sequence). Deletions cut 3 bases from V and 4 bases from J, with 9 bases between. This CDR3 region has 13 residues. Assay: immunoSEQ multiplex PCR; the TCRdb copy retains only in-frame clones and omits some. The sample contains about 59,000 clones, approximately 91% of which appear only once. The time point: baseline, week 1 (first vaccination visit). Treatment denoted: pre-vaccination baseline after standard-of-care therapy. New WHO grade 3 or 4 astrocytomas that were IDH1-mutant and ATRX-lost occurred in the donors. The V gene is TRBV19, the J gene TRBJ1-2; no definite D call. This sample comprised PBMCs, obtained from a glioma patient treated with radiotherapy, temozolomide or both. The source of this sequence is a man aged 50 to 59 with glioma. CDR3 sequence (DNA): TGTGCCAGTAGTATTAGTCCAGTCTATGGCTACACCTTC. It encodes CASSISPVYGYTF.